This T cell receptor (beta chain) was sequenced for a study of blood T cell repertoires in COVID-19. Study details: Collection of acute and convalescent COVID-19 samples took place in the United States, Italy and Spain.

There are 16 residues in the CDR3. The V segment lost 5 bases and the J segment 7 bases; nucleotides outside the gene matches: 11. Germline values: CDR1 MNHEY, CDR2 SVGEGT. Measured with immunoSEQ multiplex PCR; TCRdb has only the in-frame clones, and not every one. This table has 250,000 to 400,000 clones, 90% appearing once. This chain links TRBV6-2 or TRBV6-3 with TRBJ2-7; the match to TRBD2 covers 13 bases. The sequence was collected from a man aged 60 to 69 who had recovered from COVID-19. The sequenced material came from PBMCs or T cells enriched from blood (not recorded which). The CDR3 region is CASSLRPTSGRSEQYF. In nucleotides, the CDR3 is TGTGCCAGCAGTCTCAGACCGACTAGCGGGAGGAGTGAGCAGTACTTC.